Below are 31 T cell receptor beta chains sequenced from a single sample in a study of beta chain features in type 1 diabetes. The isolated RNA, all of it, was reverse transcribed, so expressed TCRB transcripts were what got sequenced. Sequenced by immunoSEQ multiplex PCR; TCRdb stores in-frame clones only, minus some. The data show 330,000 or so clones, with 15% to 20% seen just once and about 0.044% held by the top ten. The specimen was naive CD4+ T cells from blood. These receptors were obtained from a woman between 18 and 29 years old in good health.

This chain links TRBV7-2 with TRBJ2-3; maybe TRBD2 (5 bases). Germline V gene lookup returns CDR1 SGHTA and CDR2 FQGNSA. Between the trimmed V and J ends, which lost 1 base and 2 bases, there was a span of 10 bases. The CDR3 spans 15 residues. This chain's CDR3 is CASSLGGLVTDTQYF. CDR3 coding DNA: TGTGCCAGCAGCTTAGGAGGGCTGGTCACAGATACGCAGTATTTT.

This clone has a handful of counts. The chain recombines TRBV18 with TRBJ2-7; 7 positions agree with TRBD1. V lost 3 bases, J lost 5 bases, and 13 bases stayed unmatched. Germline V gene data show CDR1 as KGHSH and CDR2 as LQKENI. The CDR3 contains 16 residues. The CDR3 coding sequence is TGTGCCAGCTCACCCGTATCGGGACAGTCCACGCACGAGCAGTACTTC. This translates into CASSPVSGQSTHEQYF. Drawing the rest from reference TRBV18 and TRBJ2-7, the complete variable domain is NAGVMQNPRHLVRRRGQEARLRCSPMKGHSHVYWYRQLPEEGLKFMVYLQKENIIDESGMPKERFSAEFPKEGPSILRIQQVVRGDSAAYFCASSPVSGQSTHEQYFGPGTRLTVT.

A remark on this clone: An end of the junction differs from the germline gene, which may be a read error. The V and J genes are TRBV12-5 and TRBJ2-3; maybe TRBD1 (5 bases). CDR3 length: 14 amino acids. The germline V gene encodes CDR1 LGHNT and CDR2 FRNRAP. The CDR3 DNA reads TGTGCTAGTGATTTGGGGCAGAACACAGATACGCAGTATTTT. Protein: CASDLGQNTDTQYF.

The rearrangement uses TRBV29-1 and TRBJ1-1; D is unresolved. The V end lost 7 bases, the J end lost 0 bases, and 15 bases lay between the germline ends. Germline V CDR1 and CDR2: SQVTM, ANQGSEA. CDR3 length: 14 residues. CDR3 residues: CSASETLLNTEAFF. CDR3 nucleotides: TGCAGCGCCTCAGAGACACTCCTGAACACTGAAGCTTTCTTT.

This chain links TRBV30 with TRBJ1-2, with 7 nucleotides matching TRBD1. There are 12 residues in the CDR3. The junction had 4 bases not matched to a gene; V was cut back by 5 bases and J by 4 bases. Per germline, CDR1 GTSNPN and CDR2 SVGIG (reference sequence). The chain's CDR3 is CAWSRGTYGYTF. DNA for the CDR3: TGTGCCTGGTCCAGGGGGACCTATGGCTACACCTTC.

The chain joins TRBV7-9 to TRBJ2-6, with 8 nucleotides matching TRBD1. V was clipped by 1 base and J by 0 bases; unmatched bases: 2. Looked up from germline, CDR1 is SEHNR and CDR2 is FQNEAQ (reference sequence). This CDR3 region has 17 residues. CDR3: CASSLGTGTSGANVLTF. CDR3 DNA sequence: TGTGCCAGCAGCTTAGGGACAGGGACCTCTGGGGCCAACGTCCTGACTTTC.

The CDR3 reads CASSRLAGISTDTQYF. CDR3 nucleotides: TGCGCCAGCAGCCGCCTAGCGGGGATTAGCACAGATACGCAGTATTTT. The chain links TRBV4-1 to TRBJ2-3, with 9 bases aligning to TRBD2. Germline CDR1 MGHRA, CDR2 YSYEKL. V gave up 4 bases and J gave up 0 bases; unmatched junction bases: 5. CDR3 length: 16 residues.

The CDR3, as DNA: TGCGCCAGCAGCCAAGCTAACACAGGCTACACAGATACGCAGTATTTT. Translated, it gives CASSQANTGYTDTQYF. The chain has TRBV4-3 and TRBJ2-3; TRBD1 is a possible D gene (5 bases). The CDR3 is made up of 16 amino acids. Germline V gene lookup returns CDR1 LGHNA and CDR2 YSLEER. Deletions cut 1 base from V and 2 bases from J, with 13 bases between.

The chain combines TRBV29-1 with TRBJ2-7; TRBD2 is a possible D gene (5 bases). V gave up 1 base and J gave up 0 bases, with 13 bases separating them. This CDR3 is built from 15 residues. CDR1 SQVTM and CDR2 ANQGSEA come from the germline V gene. CDR3 DNA: TGCAGCGTTGAAGGGATCACCCGGGGCTCCTACGAGCAGTACTTC. It translates to CSVEGITRGSYEQYF.

The J gene is TRBJ1-3, the V gene TRBV9; tentative D call: TRBD1 (6 bases). Germline V gene data show CDR1 as SGDLS and CDR2 as YYNGEE. The CDR3 is 16 residues long. Trimming cost V 4 bases and J 0 bases, with 14 bases left between them. The CDR3 is CASSSTGQSSGNTIYF. CDR3 in DNA: TGTGCCAGCAGCTCGACAGGACAGAGCTCTGGAAACACCATATATTTT.

This clone has more than one count but fewer than ten. This chain uses TRBV5-1 with TRBJ2-1; possibly TRBD1 for D (5 bases). V gave up 0 bases and J gave up 9 bases, with 16 bases separating them. This CDR3 is built from 15 residues. Looked up from germline, CDR1 is SGHRS and CDR2 is YFSETQ. The CDR3 DNA follows: TGCGCCAGCAGCTTGGACGACAGTGGGTGGAGTGAGCAGTTCTTC. Encoded protein: CASSLDDSGWSEQFF.

The rearrangement uses TRBV7-9 and TRBJ2-1; 7 nucleotides line up with TRBD2. The CDR3 runs 17 residues. V lost 2 bases to trimming and J lost 5 bases; unmatched junction nucleotides: 12. Germline values: CDR1 SEHNR, CDR2 FQNEAQ (reference sequence). DNA of the CDR3: TGTGCCAGCAGCTTAAGTGGTTTAAGGACTAGGGACAATGAGCAGTTCTTC. Translating it yields CASSLSGLRTRDNEQFF.

The chain links TRBV9 to TRBJ2-7; 7 bases match TRBD1. Germline assignment: CDR1 SGDLS and CDR2 YYNGEE. The CDR3 covers 15 residues. The V segment lost 3 bases and the J segment 0 bases; nucleotides outside the gene matches: 6. CDR3 region: CASSAGTAPSYEQYF. The CDR3 DNA sequence: TGTGCCAGCAGCGCCGGGACAGCTCCCTCCTACGAGCAGTACTTC.

This clone was recorded a few times. The chain links TRBV5-4 to TRBJ1-2, with 8 bases fitting TRBD1. Germline CDR1 reads SGHNT; CDR2 reads YYREEE (reference sequence). V trimming: 4 bases; J trimming: 3 bases; junction bases outside the gene matches: 8. The CDR3 spans 15 residues. The CDR3 reads CASSPDRVGDYGYTF. For the CDR3, the DNA is TGTGCCAGCAGCCCGGACAGGGTGGGGGACTATGGCTACACCTTC.

This chain joins TRBV14 and TRBJ2-1; 13 bases agree with TRBD2. The V segment lost 8 bases and the J segment 6 bases; nucleotides outside the gene matches: 4. The CDR3 covers 14 residues. CDR1 and CDR2 (germline): SGHDN, FVKESK. The DNA of the CDR3 is TGTGCCAGCGCGACTAGCGGGAGGCTCAATGAGCAGTTCTTC. It yields the protein CASATSGRLNEQFF.

This clone was counted a few times. V usage is TRBV30 and J usage is TRBJ2-3, with no clear D. The V gene's germline CDR1 is GTSNPN and CDR2 SVGIG (reference sequence). Trimming cost V 3 bases and J 5 bases, with 3 bases left between them. There are 10 residues in the CDR3. In nucleotides, the CDR3 is TGTGCCTGGAGCGTAGATACGCAGTATTTT. It codes for CAWSVDTQYF.

The J gene is TRBJ1-1, the V gene TRBV5-1, with 8 bases lining up with TRBD1. The CDR3 covers 16 residues. J lost 0 bases, V lost 0 bases, and 4 bases had no gene match. Germline assignment: CDR1 SGHRS and CDR2 YFSETQ. CDR3 loop: CASSLGTGPMNTEAFF. The CDR3 DNA reads as TGCGCCAGCAGCTTGGGGACAGGGCCTATGAACACTGAAGCTTTCTTT.

This sequence joins TRBV7-2 and TRBJ1-1; TRBD1 agrees at 8 bases. V shed 5 bases, J shed 3 bases, and the junction held 5 bases outside the gene matches. This CDR3 spans 14 amino acids. Germline V gene lookup returns CDR1 SGHTA and CDR2 FQGNSA. The CDR3 DNA reads as TGTGCCAGCAGCACTCGACAGGGGTACACTGAAGCTTTCTTT. This translates into CASSTRQGYTEAFF.

The chain links TRBV5-1 to TRBJ2-7; D may be TRBD1 (5 bases). V dropped 7 bases and J dropped 6 bases, with 20 bases sitting between them. This CDR3 has 14 residues. Looked up from germline, CDR1 is SGHRS and CDR2 is YFSETQ. In nucleotides, the CDR3 is TGCGCCAGCGGCCGCCTGCAGGGAACAGGCGAGCAGTACTTC. It translates to CASGRLQGTGEQYF.

This clone was detected a few times. J is TRBJ2-1 and V is TRBV4-1; the D is unclear. V was pared by 0 bases and J by 2 bases, with 11 bases between. Looked up from germline, CDR1 is MGHRA and CDR2 is YSYEKL. The CDR3 is 16 residues long. The chain's CDR3 is CASSQDLSQTYNEQFF. CDR3 DNA: TGCGCCAGCAGCCAAGATCTTAGCCAGACCTACAATGAGCAGTTCTTC.

The V gene is TRBV5-1, the J gene TRBJ2-1, with 10 bases identical to TRBD2. Germline values: CDR1 SGHRS, CDR2 YFSETQ. The V gene end was trimmed by 1 base and the J gene end by 13 bases; junction bases not matched to a gene: 8. This CDR3 contains 14 residues. CDR3: CASSLRSSGSHQFF. The CDR3 DNA follows: TGCGCCAGCAGCTTGAGGTCTAGCGGGAGCCATCAGTTCTTC.

The chain recombines TRBV10-3 with TRBJ2-5; 9 nucleotides align to TRBD2. The CDR3 has 14 amino acids. Germline-derived CDR1 and CDR2 are ENHRY and SYGVKD. V lost 7 bases and J lost 2; bases outside the gene matches: 5. In DNA, the CDR3 is TGTGCCATCACGGCTAGCGGGGATCAAGAGACCCAGTACTTC. It encodes CAITASGDQETQYF.

Details on this clone: Other DNA sequences in the sample encode the same CDR3. V gene TRBV7-9 combines with J gene TRBJ2-3; 11 bases are a match to TRBD2. V lost 3 bases and J lost 2; bases outside the gene matches: 4. This CDR3 contains 16 residues. CDR1 and CDR2 from the germline V gene are SEHNR and FQNEAQ (reference sequence). CDR3 coding DNA: TGTGCCAGCAGCTTGGGACTAGCGGATCTCACAGATACGCAGTATTTT. Its protein product is CASSLGLADLTDTQYF.

This sequence joins TRBV6-5 and TRBJ2-1; 9 bases fit TRBD2. J gave up 3 bases and V 0 bases, and 3 bases lay outside the gene matches. Germline loops: CDR1 MNHEY, CDR2 SVGAGI. CDR3 size: 16 residues. The CDR3: CASSYSGLANYNEQFF. The CDR3, as DNA: TGTGCCAGCAGTTACTCGGGACTAGCTAACTACAATGAGCAGTTCTTC.

This chain joins TRBV7-3 and TRBJ2-3, with 12 positions matching TRBD2. The junction had 7 bases not matched to a gene; V was cut back by 3 bases and J by 0 bases. CDR3 length: 18 residues. Germline lookup yields CDR1 SGHTA and CDR2 FQGTGA. The CDR3: CASSFGGGLAGSTDTQYF. CDR3 bases: TGTGCCAGCAGCTTCGGAGGAGGACTAGCGGGAAGCACAGATACGCAGTATTTT.

Only a few counts were recorded for this clone. V gene TRBV9 combines with J gene TRBJ2-3, with 7 bases that match TRBD2. Trimming at V came to 4 bases and at J to 1 base, leaving 6 bases not matched to a gene. Germline V CDR1 and CDR2: SGDLS, YYNGEE. This CDR3 spans 15 amino acids. CDR3 nucleotides: TGTGCCAGCAGCCCCTACCGGGGGGGCACAGATACGCAGTATTTT. Encoded protein: CASSPYRGGTDTQYF.

In this sample, this clone turned up a few times. V usage is TRBV23-1 and J usage is TRBJ1-1; 8 nucleotides match TRBD1. TRBV23-1 is given ORF status, its function remaining uncertain. J lost 1 base, V lost 9 bases, and 7 bases had no gene match. The CDR3 consists of 14 residues. Written as DNA, the CDR3 is TGCGCCAGGCCACCGGGACAGGCGAACACTGAAGCTTTCTTT. Its protein product is CARPPGQANTEAFF.

This clone was observed a few times. The chain joins TRBV7-2 to TRBJ2-3, with unresolved D. This CDR3 is 14 amino acids long. V lost 1 base to trimming and J lost 1 base, with 6 bases between them. Germline V gene sequence: CDR1 SGHTA, CDR2 FQGNSA. CDR3 bases: TGTGCCAGCAGCTTAGTTCAGGGCACAGATACGCAGTATTTT. Translated, it gives CASSLVQGTDTQYF.

The chain carries TRBV7-9 and TRBJ1-1; the match to TRBD1 covers 12 bases. The CDR3 is made up of 14 amino acids. Unmatched junction bases numbered 2, after V lost 5 bases and J lost 4 bases. Looked up from germline, CDR1 is SEHNR and CDR2 is FQNEAQ (reference sequence). The CDR3 sequence is CASSEGQGATEAFF. In nucleotides, the CDR3 is TGTGCCAGCAGCGAGGGACAGGGGGCCACTGAAGCTTTCTTT.

This clone was observed a handful of times. The V call is TRBV9, the J call TRBJ1-5; TRBD1 aligns across 7 bases. This CDR3 contains 14 residues. V was pared by 0 bases and J by 7 bases, with 4 bases of the junction left unmatched. Germline-derived CDR1 and CDR2 are SGDLS and YYNGEE. The CDR3 nucleotides read TGTGCCAGCAGCGTAGAAGGGGGCGAACAGCCCCAGCATTTT. It is translated as CASSVEGGEQPQHF.

The J gene is TRBJ2-1, the V gene TRBV18; a weak D match, TRBD1 (5 bases). The germline V gene has CDR1 KGHSH and CDR2 LQKENI. CDR3 length: 13 amino acids. Trimming left V 5 bases short and J 7 bases short, with 12 bases between. The CDR3 nucleotides read TGTGCCAGCTCATCCCGACAGACTAATGAGCAGTTCTTC. This encodes CASSSRQTNEQFF.